This T cell receptor (beta chain) was documented in a study of blood T cell repertoires in COVID-19. The overall study: The origin of the acute and convalescent COVID-19 samples was the United States, Italy and Spain.

The V gene end was trimmed by 5 bases and the J gene end by 5 bases; junction bases not matched to a gene: 8. Per germline, CDR1 SGHNT and CDR2 YYREEE (reference sequence). The CDR3 extends over 14 amino acids. Patients at the Seattle site were enrolled during active infection and followed longitudinally. Clones were sequenced by immunoSEQ multiplex PCR, and TCRdb holds only the in-frame ones, with some missing. The sample includes under 90,000 clones, about 91% of them seen just once. Specimen: peripheral blood. This sequence joins TRBV5-4 and TRBJ2-5; TRBD2 matches 8 bases. This TCR came from a man aged 35-49 years with COVID-19, enrolled during active disease. The CDR3, as DNA: TGTGCCAGCAGGCCTCGGCGGGGGGACGAGACCCAGTACTTC. It is translated as CASRPRRGDETQYF.